Below are 27 T cell receptor beta chains sequenced from a single sample in a study of cytomegalovirus exposure and HLA in healthy donors. The study ran its PCR with 60 Vbeta and 13 Jbeta primers. Generated by immunoSEQ multiplex PCR, the TCRdb table keeps only in-frame clones and is missing some. The table includes just under 95,000 clones, 81% detected once. Sequencing input: PBMCs. The receptor source for this set is a human donor in good health.

The chain recombines TRBV6-1 with TRBJ2-7; weak D call: TRBD1 (6 bases). V lost 2 bases, J lost 2 bases, and 19 bases lay in between. Germline CDR1 reads MNHNS; CDR2 reads SASEGT. The CDR3 covers 17 residues. The CDR3 coding sequence is TGTGCCAGCAGTGAATTGGTGTCCCGGGACACCACCTACGAGCAGTACTTC. Translation gives CASSELVSRDTTYEQYF.

The V call is TRBV5-5, the J call TRBJ2-2, with 10 positions matching TRBD2. V was clipped by 3 bases and J by 4 bases; unmatched bases: 6. CDR1 is SGHKS and CDR2 is YYEKEE in the germline V gene (reference sequence). The CDR3 runs 16 residues. As DNA, the CDR3 is TGTGCCAGCAGCTGGGTGGCTAGCGGGGGCACCGGGGAGCTGTTTTTT. Amino acid sequence: CASSWVASGGTGELFF. Variable domain in full (rest from reference TRBV5-5 and TRBJ2-2): DAGVTQSPTHLIKTRGQQVTLRCSPISGHKSVSWYQQVLGQGPQFIFQYYEKEERGRGNFPDRFSARQFPNYSSELNVNALLLGDSALYLCASSWVASGGTGELFFGEGSRLTVL.

V usage is TRBV6-5 and J usage is TRBJ2-7, with 7 positions matching TRBD2. V lost 0 bases to trimming and J lost 4 bases; unmatched junction nucleotides: 9. CDR3 length: 16 amino acids. Looked up from germline, CDR1 is MNHEY and CDR2 is SVGAGI. The CDR3 DNA reads as TGTGCCAGCAGTTACTCTGGGAGGGCCAGGCTTTACGAGCAGTACTTC. It is translated as CASSYSGRARLYEQYF.

This clone was observed a few times. This chain connects TRBV7-3 to TRBJ2-2; D may be TRBD2 (5 bases). The CDR3 spans 16 residues. V was pared by 5 bases and J by 0 bases, with 13 bases between. The germline V gene encodes CDR1 SGHTA and CDR2 FQGTGA. Written as DNA, the CDR3 is TGTGCCAGCAGCCCTGGACTGTATTCGAACACCGGGGAGCTGTTTTTT. This codes for CASSPGLYSNTGELFF.

The chain is built from TRBV7-3 and TRBJ2-3; D may be TRBD1 (6 bases). CDR3 length equals 16 residues. V was trimmed by 3 bases and J by 2 bases, leaving 15 bases between them. Looked up from germline, CDR1 is SGHTA and CDR2 is FQGTGA. CDR3 residues: CASSLRVRGATDTQYF. The CDR3, as DNA: TGTGCCAGCAGCTTGCGGGTCAGGGGAGCCACAGATACGCAGTATTTT. Drawing the rest from reference TRBV7-3 and TRBJ2-3, the complete variable domain is GAGVSQTPSNKVTEKGKYVELRCDPISGHTALYWYRQSLGQGPEFLIYFQGTGAADDSGLPNDRFFAVRPEGSVSTLKIQRTERGDSAVYLCASSLRVRGATDTQYFGPGTRLTVL.

This clone was seen a few times. The chain has TRBV5-1 and TRBJ1-1; D gene uncertain. The ends were cut back, 5 bases at V and 1 base at J, with 9 bases in the middle. Germline CDR1 reads SGHRS; CDR2 reads YFSETQ. The CDR3 covers 13 residues. Written as DNA, the CDR3 is TGCGCCAGCAGTTTCAGTTCGAACACTGAAGCTTTCTTT. Residues: CASSFSSNTEAFF.

The gene calls are TRBV15 and TRBJ2-1, with D perhaps TRBD2 (6 bases). V shed 1 base and J shed 2 bases, with 9 bases lying between them. The CDR3 sequence is 15 residues long. CDR1 is LNHNV, CDR2 YYDKDF, per germline (reference sequence). CDR3 protein: CATSRGTGAYNEQFF. Here the CDR3 DNA reads TGTGCCACCAGCAGAGGGACGGGAGCCTACAATGAGCAGTTCTTC.

CDR3 nucleotide sequence: TGCGCCAGCAGCGAACAGGGGGTCTCCTACGAGCAGTACTTC. Translating it yields CASSEQGVSYEQYF. This sequence joins TRBV5-1 and TRBJ2-7, with 8 bases identical to TRBD1. Germline CDR1 SGHRS, CDR2 YFSETQ. This CDR3 has 14 amino acids. Trimming removed 4 bases from V and 0 bases from J; junction bases left unmatched: 3.

This clone was counted only a few times. V usage is TRBV6-5 and J usage is TRBJ1-1, with 7 bases identical to TRBD1. The V gene end was trimmed by 5 bases and the J gene end by 4 bases; junction bases not matched to a gene: 4. The CDR3 is 13 residues long. Germline V gene sequence: CDR1 MNHEY, CDR2 SVGAGI. Written as DNA, the CDR3 is TGTGCCAGCAGTAAACCAGGGGGCACTGAAGCTTTCTTT. This encodes CASSKPGGTEAFF.

This chain connects TRBV27 to TRBJ2-1, with TRBD1 matching 7 bases. This CDR3 spans 12 amino acids. With V trimmed by 6 bases and J by 7 bases, 3 bases remained unmatched. CDR1 is MNHEY and CDR2 is SMNVEV in the germline V gene (reference sequence). The CDR3: CASSRQGNEQFF. The CDR3 DNA sequence: TGTGCCAGCAGCCGACAGGGAAATGAGCAGTTCTTC.

The CDR3 sequence is CASSIGHLNTEAFF. The CDR3 nucleotides are TGTGCCAGTAGTATTGGGCACCTTAACACTGAAGCTTTCTTT. This chain joins TRBV19 and TRBJ1-1; D is uncertain. The V gene lost 3 bases and the J gene lost 2 bases, with 10 bases spanning the gap. The CDR3 consists of 14 residues. Per germline, CDR1 LNHDA and CDR2 SQIVND (reference sequence).

The chain has TRBV27 and TRBJ2-7, with 8 positions matching TRBD1. V lost 6 bases to trimming and J lost 5 bases; unmatched junction nucleotides: 9. Germline V lookup: CDR1 MNHEY, CDR2 SMNVEV (reference sequence). The CDR3 contains 14 residues. The CDR3, as DNA: TGTGCCAGCAGGGGGACAGGACGGAACGACGAGCAGTACTTC. It codes for CASRGTGRNDEQYF.

The chain uses TRBV19 and TRBJ2-7; 10 bases match TRBD1. Per the germline V gene, CDR1 is LNHDA and CDR2 is SQIVND (reference sequence). J gave up 6 bases and V 1 base, and 0 bases lay outside the gene matches. CDR3 length: 13 amino acids. The CDR3 DNA is TGTGCCAGTAGTATAGGGACAGGGGGCGAGCAGTACTTC. Translation gives CASSIGTGGEQYF.

The chain couples TRBV28 to TRBJ2-7; 9 nucleotides align to TRBD1. V was pared by 6 bases and J by 5 bases, with 8 bases of the junction left unmatched. Germline loops: CDR1 MDHEN, CDR2 SYDVKM. The CDR3 loop spans 14 amino acids. CDR3: CASSRLQGANEQYF. The DNA for the CDR3 is TGTGCCAGCAGCAGGTTACAGGGGGCGAACGAGCAGTACTTC.

The chain carries TRBV7-8 and TRBJ2-3; 12 bases map to TRBD1. V trimming: 2 bases; J trimming: 2 bases; junction bases outside the gene matches: 2. Germline V gene sequence: CDR1 SGHVS, CDR2 FQNEAQ. The CDR3 extends over 16 amino acids. This CDR3 reads CASSLRDRGLTDTQYF. In DNA, the CDR3 is TGTGCCAGCAGCTTAAGGGACAGGGGGCTCACAGATACGCAGTATTTT.

The gene calls are TRBV6-1 and TRBJ1-2; 9 positions agree with TRBD1. Losses at the gene ends were 10 bases for V and 4 bases for J; bases not matched to a gene: 13. Germline CDR1 reads MNHNS; CDR2 reads SASEGT. The CDR3 totals 15 residues. Written as DNA, the CDR3 is TGTGCCACCTTATCCCGGGACAGGGCCTTCTATGGCTACACCTTC. Its protein product is CATLSRDRAFYGYTF.

The rearrangement links TRBV11-2 to TRBJ1-2, with D perhaps matching TRBD1 (5 bases). CDR3 length: 13 amino acids. Per germline, CDR1 SGHAT and CDR2 FQNNGV. Trimming stripped 4 bases from V and 8 bases from J, with 14 bases between. CDR3 amino acids: CASSSGNYWGYTF. The CDR3 region has the DNA TGTGCCAGCAGCTCAGGGAACTATTGGGGCTACACCTTC.

The gene calls are TRBV7-9 and TRBJ1-4; no firm D call. Germline V gene data show CDR1 as SEHNR and CDR2 as FQNEAQ (reference sequence). V was clipped by 1 base and J by 5 bases, with 8 bases between them. This CDR3 region has 14 residues. Written as DNA, the CDR3 is TGTGCCAGCAGCTTAGAACCCCAGAATGAAAAACTGTTTTTT. This translates into CASSLEPQNEKLFF.

This sequence joins TRBV7-3 and TRBJ1-1; no firm D call. Trimming pared 2 bases from V and 1 base from J, leaving 11 bases between. The CDR3 is 15 residues long. Germline V gives CDR1 SGHTA, CDR2 FQGTGA. CDR3 amino acids: CASSLFRVQNTEAFF. CDR3 nucleotide sequence: TGTGCCAGCAGCTTATTTCGGGTCCAGAACACTGAAGCTTTCTTT. Supplemented by reference TRBV7-3 and TRBJ1-1, the full variable domain reads GAGVSQTPSNKVTEKGKYVELRCDPISGHTALYWYRQSLGQGPEFLIYFQGTGAADDSGLPNDRFFAVRPEGSVSTLKIQRTERGDSAVYLCASSLFRVQNTEAFFGQGTRLTVV.

The chain carries TRBV5-5 and TRBJ2-7; D gene uncertain. Trimming pared 0 bases from V and 3 bases from J, leaving 10 bases between. The CDR3 extends over 14 amino acids. The germline gives CDR1 SGHKS, CDR2 YYEKEE (reference sequence). The CDR3 DNA reads TGTGCCAGCAGCTTGGTTGGCAGAAGCTACGAGCAGTACTTC. Protein sequence: CASSLVGRSYEQYF. The full variable domain, completed using reference TRBV5-5 and TRBJ2-7, is DAGVTQSPTHLIKTRGQQVTLRCSPISGHKSVSWYQQVLGQGPQFIFQYYEKEERGRGNFPDRFSARQFPNYSSELNVNALLLGDSALYLCASSLVGRSYEQYFGPGTRLTVT.

The chain is built from TRBV9 and TRBJ2-7; no clear D. Trimming pared 1 base from V and 0 bases from J, leaving 8 bases between. This CDR3 region has 14 residues. CDR1 is SGDLS and CDR2 is YYNGEE in the germline V gene. This chain's CDR3 is CASSVRLSSYEQYF. Here the CDR3 DNA reads TGTGCCAGCAGCGTACGACTGAGCTCCTACGAGCAGTACTTC. Based on the CDR3 plus reference TRBV9 and TRBJ2-7, the full variable domain is DSGVTQTPKHLITATGQRVTLRCSPRSGDLSVYWYQQSLDQGLQFLIQYYNGEERAKGNILERFSAQQFPDLHSELNLSSLELGDSALYFCASSVRLSSYEQYFGPGTRLTVT.

V is TRBV5-1 and J is TRBJ2-2, with 12 bases that match TRBD2. This CDR3 has 15 residues. CDR1 is SGHRS, CDR2 YFSETQ, per germline. Losses at the gene ends were 7 bases for V and 1 base for J; bases not matched to a gene: 2. This CDR3 is CASALAGGNTGELFF. CDR3 DNA sequence: TGCGCCAGCGCACTAGCGGGAGGGAACACCGGGGAGCTGTTTTTT.

In regard to this clone: Relative to the germline gene, one junction end is altered; a read error may explain this. CDR3 coding DNA: TGTGCCATCAGAGGACTAGCGGGAGTCATGTTT. It yields the protein CAIRGLAGVMF. The chain has TRBV28 and TRBJ2-3; the match to TRBD2 covers 13 bases. Germline V gives CDR1 MDHEN, CDR2 SYDVKM. This CDR3 is built from 11 residues.

J is TRBJ2-1 and V is TRBV11-2, with 11 nucleotides matching TRBD2. The CDR3 sequence is 20 residues long. The germline CDR1 and CDR2 sequences are SGHAT and FQNNGV. The J segment lost 9 bases and the V segment lost 0 bases, leaving 19 bases of the junction unmatched. In DNA, the CDR3 is TGTGCCAGCAGCTTAGATCTAGGGGCTCGGGGGACTAGCGGTGGGGGTGAGCAGTTCTTC. Encoded protein: CASSLDLGARGTSGGGEQFF.

The CDR3 region is CASSYQGDWYF. DNA of the CDR3: TGTGCCAGCAGTTACCAGGGGGACTGGTATTTT. The V call is TRBV6-5, the J call TRBJ1-3; 7 nucleotides match TRBD1. The germline gives CDR1 MNHEY, CDR2 SVGAGI. J gave up 16 bases and V 2 bases, and 5 bases lay outside the gene matches. The CDR3 is 11 amino acids.

The rearrangement uses TRBV6-5 and TRBJ1-6; perhaps TRBD1 as D (6 bases). Germline V gene data show CDR1 as MNHEY and CDR2 as SVGAGI. The CDR3 totals 15 residues. Trimming shortened V by 2 bases and J by 10 bases, and 15 bases separated the two germline ends. The CDR3 sequence: CASSYEGVSGSPLHF. CDR3 nucleotides: TGTGCCAGCAGTTACGAGGGGGTGAGTGGGTCACCCCTCCACTTT.

This clone has only a few counts. V is TRBV4-3 and J is TRBJ1-1; tentative D call: TRBD1 (5 bases). The CDR3 has 17 amino acids. V was clipped by 1 base and J by 0 bases, with 15 bases between them. Per germline, CDR1 LGHNA and CDR2 YSLEER. CDR3 sequence reads: CASSQGTSDFMNTEAFF. CDR3 bases: TGCGCCAGCAGCCAAGGGACATCAGACTTCATGAACACTGAAGCTTTCTTT.